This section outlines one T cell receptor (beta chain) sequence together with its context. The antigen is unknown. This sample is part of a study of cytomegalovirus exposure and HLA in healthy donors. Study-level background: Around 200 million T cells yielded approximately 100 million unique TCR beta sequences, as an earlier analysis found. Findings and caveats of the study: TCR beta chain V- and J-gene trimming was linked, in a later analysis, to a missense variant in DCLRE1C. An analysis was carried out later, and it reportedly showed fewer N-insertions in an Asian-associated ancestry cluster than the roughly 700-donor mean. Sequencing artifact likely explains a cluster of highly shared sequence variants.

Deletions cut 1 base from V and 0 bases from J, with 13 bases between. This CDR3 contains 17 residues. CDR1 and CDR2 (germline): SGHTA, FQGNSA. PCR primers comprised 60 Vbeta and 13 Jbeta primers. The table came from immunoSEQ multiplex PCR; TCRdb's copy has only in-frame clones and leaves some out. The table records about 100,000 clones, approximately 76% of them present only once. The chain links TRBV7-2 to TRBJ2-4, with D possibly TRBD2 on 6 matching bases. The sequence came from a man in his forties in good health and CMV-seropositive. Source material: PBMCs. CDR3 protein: CASSLVSSGLAKNIQYF. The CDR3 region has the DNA TGTGCCAGCAGCTTAGTTAGTAGCGGACTAGCCAAAAACATTCAGTACTTC.